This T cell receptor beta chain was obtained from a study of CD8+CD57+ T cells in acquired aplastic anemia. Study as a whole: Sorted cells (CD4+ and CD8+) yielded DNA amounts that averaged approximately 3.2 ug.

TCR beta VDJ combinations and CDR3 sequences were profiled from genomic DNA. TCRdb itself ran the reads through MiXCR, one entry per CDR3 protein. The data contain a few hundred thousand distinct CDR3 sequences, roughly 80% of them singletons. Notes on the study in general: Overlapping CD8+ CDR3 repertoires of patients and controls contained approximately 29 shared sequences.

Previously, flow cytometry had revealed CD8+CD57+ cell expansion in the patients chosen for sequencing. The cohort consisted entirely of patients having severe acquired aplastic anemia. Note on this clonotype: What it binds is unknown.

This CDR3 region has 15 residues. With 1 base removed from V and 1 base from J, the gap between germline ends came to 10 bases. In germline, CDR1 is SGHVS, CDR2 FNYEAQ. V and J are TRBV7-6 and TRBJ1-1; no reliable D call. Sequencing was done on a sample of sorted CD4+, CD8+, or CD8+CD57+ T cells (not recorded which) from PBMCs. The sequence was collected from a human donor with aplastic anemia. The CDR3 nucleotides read TGTGCCAGCAGCTTAGATGCCTGGGGGAACACTGAAGCTTTCTTT. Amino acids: CASSLDAWGNTEAFF.